This T cell receptor beta chain stems from a study of long-term antiretroviral therapy in people with HIV (dated by TCRdb to 2022 to 2024). Study-level background: The earliest samples were collected approximately a decade before the 2015 WHO recommendation for immediate ART, a period when ART was typically delayed until CD4 counts fell. No cross-contamination during QIAcube processing was shown when test extractions of a monoclonal T-cell line were performed alongside about 33 polyclonal samples. A retrospective serial study tested whether changes in peripheral blood TRB repertoire composition and diversity were associated with ART initiation and durable HIV suppression. Eleven of the 30 participants with HIV were female. The cohort contributed under 200 cryopreserved PBMC samples from a few dozen adults with confirmed HIV infection, collected serially over a mean of around six years (range 1-12). Overall study outcomes, separate from this receptor: The samples span the years 2004 to 2017, and the ART regimens used may be less effective than current regimens. Starting ART was linked to a significant rise in TRB diversity, yet even with long-term ART the diversity remained significantly lower than in transplant donor controls. Since PBMC availability was limited, sequencing covered only the TCR beta chain, with no alpha chain pairing. Narrower CDR3 length ranges were observed in HIV repertoires than in controls, and an antigen-experienced repertoire with only a slight naive shift after ART was suggested by the network structure. The repertoire was dominated across all time points by expanded TRB clones identified before ART initiation, although this dominance was seen to fluctuate and to decrease in many PLHIV after ART. Inferences about post-ART repertoire changes are limited because no data were available on ART adherence, viral resistance or therapy changes. Because cell numbers in pre-ART samples were limited, unsorted PBMC were profiled instead of sorted CD4+ and CD8+ T cells.

The immunoSEQ hsTCRB v3.0 assay was used at survey level resolution to sequence the TRB variable region. A depth of roughly 40,000-55,000 T-cell genomes per sample was targeted for TRB sequencing. An Illumina MiSeq with a v3 150-cycle kit was used to sequence the pooled TRB libraries. Per the authors' processing: Repertoire analysis was performed in R inside a reproducible Nextflow workflow that covered QC, data transformation and analysis. Custom analyses were implemented in LymphoSeq2, an R package for AIRR-Seq data exploration. A few samples yielding fewer than 5000 total TRB sequences were excluded, leaving more than 150 analyzed HIV repertoires. Among the 200 or so HIV repertoires that were kept, 59 were collected before ART initiation and roughly 130 were collected after ART initiation. Repertoires were downsampled to 5000 TRB nucleotide sequences, and summary statistics were averaged over 100 downsampling iterations. The analysis kept only TRB sequences whose CDR3 regions were at least seven amino acids long. A Shannon entropy-derived clonality score and the Gini coefficient were used to measure diversity. In the repertoire networks, any two of the top 5000 CDR3 amino acid sequences were linked whenever the two sequences differed by an edit distance of one. Antigen specificity groups and MHC restriction were predicted for TRB CDR3 amino acid sequences with GLIPH2. Known CMV, EBV, HIV or tissue antigen associations were flagged by matching CDR3 amino acid sequences against VDJdb and McPAS-TCR. Pre-ART, post-ART and control groups were compared with Wilcoxon signed-rank tests and Holm-Bonferroni correction. What TCRdb holds here is the immuneACCESS table cut down to in-frame rearrangements. Part of the clones is not present; checked against another copy, under half of the missing clones reflect an unresolved V gene, and the others are unexplained. The D gene and trimming were derived from the DNA, and the V and J assignments and clone size from that table. The table for this sample lists approximately 18,000 clones; 60% to 85% of them were counted only once. The top ten hold 10% to 11% of the sample.

The CDR1 and CDR2 encoded by the germline V gene (reference sequence) are MNHEY and SMNVEV. Including the terminal cysteine and phenylalanine, the CDR3 comprises 15 residues. The only DNA kept is the CDR3, 45 bases in frame from the first base. V was cut back by 0 bases and J by 7 bases, leaving a gap of 13 bases between them. Inclusion was restricted to participants for whom at least one PBMC sample before ART initiation and at least two post-ART samples were available. Every participant with HIV received treatment in the United States of America. Before DNA extraction, cryopreserved samples of roughly 0.9-11 million PBMC were thawed and then washed. At the time of the earliest PBMC sample, participants with HIV were aged between about 20 and 55 years. Per participant, PBMC samples came from 1-4 timepoints prior to ART initiation and 2-8 timepoints following ART initiation, for a median of 7 samples. Serial HIV viral load, CD4+ T-cell count, ART history and demographic data were obtained for every participant. A Qiagen kit on a QIAcube was used to extract genomic DNA from unsorted PBMC, with samples processed in batches of 12.

A note on this clone: Its specific antigen is unknown. Within one base of it there is no much larger clone, and no base qualities were kept.

Sequencing used unsorted PBMCs, obtained 2.3 years after starting antiretroviral therapy. The chain is encoded by TRBV27 joined to TRBJ2-4, with the D segment possibly TRBD1 or TRBD2, each aligning over 5 bases. This TCR derives from a middle-aged woman with HIV. The base sequence is TGTGCCAGCAGTTTATCGATCGTGGGGGTGAACATTCAGTACTTC. It translates to CASSLSIVGVNIQYF.